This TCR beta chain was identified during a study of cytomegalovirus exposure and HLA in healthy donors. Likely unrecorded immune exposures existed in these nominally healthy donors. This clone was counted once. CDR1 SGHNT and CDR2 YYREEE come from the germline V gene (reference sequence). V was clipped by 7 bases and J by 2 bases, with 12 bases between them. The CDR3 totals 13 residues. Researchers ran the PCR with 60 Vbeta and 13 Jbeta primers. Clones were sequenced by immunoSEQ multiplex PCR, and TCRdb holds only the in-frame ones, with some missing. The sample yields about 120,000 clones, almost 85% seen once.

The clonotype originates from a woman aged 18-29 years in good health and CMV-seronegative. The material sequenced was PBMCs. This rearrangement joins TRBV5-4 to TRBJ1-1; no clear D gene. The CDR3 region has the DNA TGTGCCAGCCATCGTGGGCTAAACACTGAAGCTTTCTTT. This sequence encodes CASHRGLNTEAFF.